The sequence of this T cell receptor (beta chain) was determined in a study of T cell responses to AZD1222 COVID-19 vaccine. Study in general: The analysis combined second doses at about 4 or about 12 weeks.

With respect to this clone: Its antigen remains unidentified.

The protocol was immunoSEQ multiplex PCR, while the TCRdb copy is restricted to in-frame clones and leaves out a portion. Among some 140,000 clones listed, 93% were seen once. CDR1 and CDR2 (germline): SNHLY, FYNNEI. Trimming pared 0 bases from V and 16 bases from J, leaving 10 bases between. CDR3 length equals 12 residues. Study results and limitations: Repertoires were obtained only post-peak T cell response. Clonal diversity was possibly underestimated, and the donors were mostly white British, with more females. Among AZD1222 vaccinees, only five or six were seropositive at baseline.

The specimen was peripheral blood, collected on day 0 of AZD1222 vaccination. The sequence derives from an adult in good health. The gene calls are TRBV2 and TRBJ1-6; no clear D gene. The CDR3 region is CASSEAGNKLHF. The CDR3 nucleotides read TGTGCCAGCAGTGAAGCCGGGAACAAACTCCACTTT.